The rows below give T cell receptor beta chains drawn from one sample of a study of blood T cell repertoires in COVID-19. The method was immunoSEQ multiplex PCR; TCRdb's version includes in-frame clones alone and lacks a portion of them. The sample lists some 320,000 clones; about 89% were seen once. Sequencing was carried out using peripheral blood. The receptors derive from a woman between 50 and 59 years old who had recovered from COVID-19. The CDR3 runs from the conserved cysteine through the conserved F or W. The D gene is left open where the match is weak. The size of a clone is reported for some rows only, either as once, few or many, or as a class for expanded clones.

d_call j_call v_call clone_size cdr3_nt cdr3_aa
TRBD2 TRBJ2-1 TRBV27 few TGTGCCAGCACTCCCCGGTGGGGGACTAGCGGTTCTCGAGAGCAGTTCTTC CASTPRWGTSGSREQFF
TRBD1 TRBJ1-1 TRBV30 NA TGTGCCTGGAGCAGGGGGCCGGAGATGGGGAGGACTGAAGCTTTCTTT CAWSRGPEMGRTEAFF
NA TRBJ2-3 TRBV6-2/TRBV6-3 NA TGTGCCAGCAGTTACTCGACAACAGATACGCAGTATTTT CASSYSTTDTQYF
TRBD1 TRBJ1-1 TRBV6-2/TRBV6-3 once TGTGCCAGCAGTTCACCGGGACAGGGGGCTTTCTTT CASSSPGQGAFF
TRBD2 TRBJ2-1 TRBV7-9 NA TGTGCCAGCAGAGCGACTAGCGGCCACAATGAGCAGTTCTTC CASRATSGHNEQFF
TRBD1 TRBJ1-2 TRBV24-1 NA TGTGCCACCAAGGGACAGGGGGACTATGGCTACACCTTC CATKGQGDYGYTF
NA TRBJ1-5 TRBV18 NA TGTGCCAGCTCACCGACGGAGAATCAGCCCCAGCATTTT CASSPTENQPQHF
NA TRBJ1-4 TRBV4-3 few TGCGCCAGCAGCTACCAGGGGCTCAGAGAAAAACTGTTTTTT CASSYQGLREKLFF
TRBD1 TRBJ1-5 TRBV28 few TGTGCCAGCAGTTCGCCACAGGGGGGTCAGCCCCAGCATTTT CASSSPQGGQPQHF
NA TRBJ2-5 TRBV2 NA TGTGCCAGCGTCATCGCGACAGGTGGGCCACTGGAGACCCAGTACTTC CASVIATGGPLETQYF
NA TRBJ1-5 TRBV6-5 few TGTGCCAGCAGGGGGGGACGCCTTAGCAATCAGCCCCAGCATTTT CASRGGRLSNQPQHF
NA TRBJ2-1 TRBV28 NA TGTGCCAGCAGTTTATGGCGAGACAGCAATGAGCAGTTCTTC CASSLWRDSNEQFF
TRBD1 TRBJ2-7 TRBV5-1 NA TGCGCCAGCAGCGGAGTCCATTGGACAGGGGCACACGAGCAGTACTTC CASSGVHWTGAHEQYF
NA TRBJ1-1 TRBV5-1 NA TGCGCCCGCAGCCTGGGCGGGGGGGGAACCTCCACTGAAGCTTTCTTT CARSLGGGGTSTEAFF
NA TRBJ1-5 TRBV7-2 NA TGTGCCAGCAGCTTAGTCTCTGAGGCGCGTCAGCCCCAGCATTTT CASSLVSEARQPQHF
TRBD1 TRBJ2-7 TRBV29-1 NA TGCAGCGCTCTACCCCCGGGACAGCAGCAGTACTTC CSALPPGQQQYF
NA TRBJ1-4 TRBV9 NA TGTGCCAGCAGCGTCGACATCTCAGAAAAACTGTTTTTT CASSVDISEKLFF
TRBD1 TRBJ2-7 TRBV11-2 NA TGTGCCAGCAGGCGTCCCGGGACAGACCGCTACGAGCAGTACTTC CASRRPGTDRYEQYF
TRBD1 TRBJ1-2 TRBV9 NA TGTGCCAGCAGCGTAGATACAGGGGGAGTCTATGGCTACACCTTC CASSVDTGGVYGYTF
TRBD1 TRBJ2-3 TRBV24-1 NA TGTGCCACCAGTGAATACAGGGGGGATAGCACAGATACGCAGTATTTT CATSEYRGDSTDTQYF
TRBD2 TRBJ2-7 TRBV5-1 NA TGCGCCAGCAGTCCTAGCGGGGGAGCTAAGCAGTACTTC CASSPSGGAKQYF
NA TRBJ1-1 TRBV7-9 NA TGTGCCAGCTCAAGTGGGGCCCGGAACACTGAAGCTTTCTTT CASSSGARNTEAFF
TRBD1 TRBJ2-7 TRBV5-4 NA TGTGCCAGCAGCCAATCACCGGGACAGGGCGCCTACGAGCAGTACTTC CASSQSPGQGAYEQYF
NA TRBJ1-1 TRBV28 NA TGTGCCAGCAGTTTTAGTGTGAACACTGAAGCTTTCTTT CASSFSVNTEAFF
NA TRBJ1-5 TRBV7-2 once TGTGCCAGCAGCTTAGAAAAAGTATACGCGGGGGGCGGGCAGCCCCAGCATTTT CASSLEKVYAGGGQPQHF
TRBD2 TRBJ2-5 TRBV2 NA TGTGCCAGCAGTGGAACTAGCGGGAGGGAGACCCAGTACTTC CASSGTSGRETQYF
NA TRBJ1-1 TRBV7-2 few TGTGCCAGCAGCCCCGGACTGGCTGAAGCTTTCTTT CASSPGLAEAFF
NA TRBJ1-3 TRBV27 NA TGTGCCAGCAAAAAAGGGGGTTTGGGAAACACCATATATTTT CASKKGGLGNTIYF
NA TRBJ2-2 TRBV5-4 few TGTGCCAGCAGCCTGGAAAGGAGCTCCAACACCGGGGAGCTGTTTTTT CASSLERSSNTGELFF
TRBD2 TRBJ2-1 TRBV9 NA TGTGCCAGCAGCGTAGGCTCTAGCGGCCGAGGGGAGCAGTTCTTC CASSVGSSGRGEQFF
TRBD1 TRBJ2-2 TRBV7-8 NA TGTGCCAGCAGCCGGACAGGGAAGAACACCGGGGAGCTGTTTTTT CASSRTGKNTGELFF
NA TRBJ1-2 TRBV5-4 NA TGTGCCAGCAGCTTGGACAGGCCAGGGGACTATGGCTACACCTTC CASSLDRPGDYGYTF
NA TRBJ2-7 TRBV7-9 NA TGTGCCGGAGAAGGGGTGACCTACGAGCAGTACTTC CAGEGVTYEQYF
NA TRBJ2-7 TRBV6-4 NA TGTGCCAGCAGTGAAGTCGGTTCTGGCGAGCAGTACTTC CASSEVGSGEQYF
NA TRBJ1-2 TRBV28 NA TGTGCCAGCAGCAGTGGGTGGCACCTAGCTAACTATGGCTACACCTTC CASSSGWHLANYGYTF
NA TRBJ2-7 TRBV28 NA TGTGCCAGCAAAAAAGTCCGTCCCGGCTCCTACGAGCAGTACTTC CASKKVRPGSYEQYF
NA TRBJ1-1 TRBV12-3/TRBV12-4 NA TGTGCCAGCAGTACGGGGGGTAGAGAAGCTTTCTTT CASSTGGREAFF
TRBD1 TRBJ1-2 TRBV7-2 NA TGTGCCAGCAGCTTATACACAGGGGGCGAGCGCGAACTTTCCTATGGCTACACCTTC CASSLYTGGERELSYGYTF
NA TRBJ2-3 TRBV21-1 NA TGTGCCAGCAGCAATCTCCGGAGCACAGATACGCAGTATTTT CASSNLRSTDTQYF
TRBD1 TRBJ2-2 TRBV4-3 NA TGCGCCAGCAGACAGGGGGCGGACACCGGGGAGCTGTTTTTT CASRQGADTGELFF
TRBD1 TRBJ1-1 TRBV28 NA TGTGCCAGCAGCGGGCCGACAGGGCTCACTGAAGCTTTCTTT CASSGPTGLTEAFF
NA TRBJ2-5 TRBV5-6 NA TGTGCCAGCAGCTCGCGTCGAGGGGGAGAGACCCAGTACTTC CASSSRRGGETQYF
NA TRBJ2-3 TRBV7-2 NA TGTGCCAGCAGCCTCAGAGACAGGAACCAAGATACGCAGTATTTT CASSLRDRNQDTQYF
NA TRBJ1-4 TRBV5-6 once TGTGCCAGCAGCTGGTGGGGGGAAGGTGAAAAACTGTTTTTT CASSWWGEGEKLFF
NA TRBJ2-1 TRBV10-3 NA TGTGCCATCAGTCTTGGGGGGAACAATGAGCAGTTCTTC CAISLGGNNEQFF
NA TRBJ1-3 TRBV7-2 NA TGTGCCAGCAGCTTATCGACAGGCCCTTCTGGAAACACCATATATTTT CASSLSTGPSGNTIYF
TRBD2 TRBJ2-2 TRBV3-1/TRBV3-2 few TGTGCCAGCAGCCGATCAAGCGGGAGTTCTAACACCGGGGAGCTGTTTTTT CASSRSSGSSNTGELFF
TRBD1 TRBJ1-5 TRBV5-6 NA TGTGCCAGCAGGGAACAGGGGGCGGGCAATCAGCCCCAGCATTTT CASREQGAGNQPQHF
TRBD1 TRBJ1-6 TRBV5-4 few TGTGCCAGCAGCAAACAGGGGGTTTTGGATTCACCCCTCCACTTT CASSKQGVLDSPLHF
TRBD2 TRBJ2-1 TRBV20-1 NA TGCAGTGCTAGTCAGTCTTCGGTGGGTGTTAGACTAGCGGGAGGGCCGTTAACGTTCTTC CSASQSSVGVRLAGGPLTFF